This T cell receptor beta chain was documented in a study of CD8 T cells in ankylosing spondylitis listed by TCRdb under 2017. In terms of the full investigation: The study profiled T cell receptor beta repertoires in healthy donors and ankylosing spondylitis patients to find disease-linked TCR variants. Peripheral blood was sampled, and synovial fluid was also collected from ankylosing spondylitis patients. The full study cohort was made up of over 20 ankylosing spondylitis patients and 108 healthy donors. Overall results and qualifications from the work: Blood from ankylosing spondylitis patients appeared to be characterized by a TCR beta motif made up of about 8 highly homologous amino acid variants. Significant enrichment of the disease-linked clones was reported in matched synovial fluid samples from ankylosing spondylitis patients. In peripheral blood, the disease-linked clones were found at relatively low frequencies and had a CD8+ phenotype. Some motif variants were previously reported in synovial fluid and blood of reactive arthritis patients, suggesting common disease-initiation mechanisms.

For sequencing, an Illumina HiSeq 2500 was employed. TCR beta libraries were prepared by quantitative 5'-RACE with molecular barcodes. Under the source paper's analysis protocol: A new computational method based on a probabilistic model of VDJ rearrangement was used to identify disease-linked TCR variants. Using fastp at Q25 and MiXCR, TCRdb reprocessed the public reads and kept productive beta chains. Every CDR3 protein is listed once, alongside the most common genes and DNA of its rows. These V and J calls derive from TCRdb rather than the authors' analysis. The sample table contains about 250,000 distinct CDR3 sequences; only one count was recorded for around 32% of them. About 4.2% of the sample goes to the ten largest clones. The CDR3 runs 14 amino acids, cysteine and phenylalanine included. Only the CDR3 DNA is retained, 42 bases long and in frame from the first base. As encoded in the germline V gene, CDR1 is MRHNA while CDR2 is SNTAGT. For this chain, trimming is 3 bases at the V end and 4 bases at the J end, and the number of junction bases without a gene match is 4.

About this clonotype itself: The target of this receptor is not known. No base quality values were provided; no much bigger clone lies one nucleotide off.

The material sequenced was blood, either unsorted or a sorted T cell fraction (not recorded which). The sequence joins TRBV6-4 to TRBJ2-3; a stretch of 7 junction bases matches TRBD1. The clonotype comes from a male donor with ankylosing spondylitis or in good health (not recorded which). The nucleotide sequence reads as follows: TGTGCCAGCAGTGAAATCACAGGGGCAGATACGCAGTATTTT. Protein translation: CASSEITGADTQYF.